The 9 T cell receptor beta chains reported below all come from one sample, sequenced in a study of immune cell composition in non-small cell lung cancer. Clones were read by immunoSEQ multiplex PCR, and TCRdb kept only the in-frame ones, dropping some. The sample comprises roughly 15,000 clones, approximately 70% of which are singletons, and 13% to 15% rests with the top ten. Sequenced input: lung tumor tissue. Receptor source: a human donor with non-small cell lung cancer.

This chain uses TRBV14 with TRBJ2-2, with D possibly matching TRBD2 (6 bases). Looked up from germline, CDR1 is SGHDN and CDR2 is FVKESK. Trimming removed 2 bases from V and 4 bases from J, with 11 bases in between. CDR3 length: 15 residues. CDR3 nucleotide sequence: TGTGCCAGCAGCCAACAACGTAGCGGCACCGGGGAGCTGTTTTTT. Protein: CASSQQRSGTGELFF. Combining the CDR3 with reference TRBV14 and TRBJ2-2 gives the whole variable domain EAGVTQFPSHSVIEKGQTVTLRCDPISGHDNLYWYRRVMGKEIKFLLHFVKESKQDESGMPNNRFLAERTGGTYSTLKVQPAELEDSGVYFCASSQQRSGTGELFFGEGSRLTVL.

This rearrangement joins TRBV4-1 to TRBJ1-1; possibly TRBD1 for D (5 bases). V was pared by 0 bases and J by 5 bases, with 10 bases between. The CDR3 runs to 14 residues. Germline CDR1 and CDR2: MGHRA and YSYEKL. CDR3 sequence: CASSQDQGRTEAFF. CDR3 coding DNA: TGCGCCAGCAGCCAAGATCAGGGTCGTACTGAAGCTTTCTTT.

The V call is TRBV4-3, the J call TRBJ2-1, with TRBD2 identical over 16 bases. The trim removed 0 bases at V and 8 bases at J, leaving 10 bases unmatched. Germline V gene lookup returns CDR1 LGHNA and CDR2 YSLEER. This CDR3 is 19 amino acids long. This chain's CDR3 is CASSQDWGLAGGPLYEQFF. The CDR3 nucleotides are TGCGCCAGCAGCCAAGACTGGGGACTAGCGGGAGGGCCGCTCTATGAGCAGTTCTTC.

This clone turned up a few times. The chain has TRBV2 and TRBJ1-1, with D hard to call. Germline CDR1 reads SNHLY; CDR2 reads FYNNEI. The V gene lost 6 bases and the J gene lost 0 bases, with 8 bases spanning the gap. The CDR3 sequence is 13 residues long. The CDR3 reads CASRAELNTEAFF. The CDR3 DNA is TGTGCCAGCAGGGCCGAATTGAACACTGAAGCTTTCTTT.

The rearrangement uses TRBV9 and TRBJ2-7, with TRBD2 identical over 7 bases. The CDR3 is 14 residues long. CDR1 is SGDLS, CDR2 YYNGEE, per germline. The V and J ends lost 4 bases and 5 bases, in that order; junction bases with no gene match: 9. As DNA, the CDR3 is TGTGCCAGCAGCCGACGCGGGAGCCTTGACGAGCAGTACTTC. It encodes CASSRRGSLDEQYF.

Notes on this clone: One end of the junction is discordant with germline, which a read error may explain. This chain connects TRBV7-9 to TRBJ1-1, with D possibly being TRBD1 (5 bases). Germline-derived CDR1 and CDR2 are SEHNR and FQNEAQ (reference sequence). The CDR3 spans 13 residues. This CDR3 is CASSHTGNTEAFF. The DNA of the CDR3 is TGCGCCAGCAGCCATACAGGGAACACTGAAGCTTTCTTT.

This clone was detected only once. The rearrangement uses TRBV5-1 and TRBJ1-5; D possibly corresponds to TRBD1 (5 bases). Germline values: CDR1 SGHRS, CDR2 YFSETQ. CDR3 length: 13 amino acids. V lost 5 bases, J lost 4 bases, and 10 bases lay in between. The CDR3 here is CASSSGGNQPQHF. The CDR3 DNA sequence: TGCGCCAGCAGTTCGGGGGGGAATCAGCCCCAGCATTTT.

The chain has TRBV9 and TRBJ2-2; perhaps TRBD1 as D (7 bases). Trimming took off 4 bases at V and 5 bases at J, with 18 bases between the two ends. There are 16 residues in the CDR3. The germline gives CDR1 SGDLS, CDR2 YYNGEE. CDR3 DNA sequence: TGTGCCAGCAGCCGGGACCAGGGGGGAGGTACCGGGGAGCTGTTTTTT. Translation: CASSRDQGGGTGELFF.

The V and J genes are TRBV2 and TRBJ1-1; D uncertain. CDR1 and CDR2 (germline): SNHLY, FYNNEI. Trimming shortened V by 2 bases and J by 7 bases, and 8 bases separated the two germline ends. This CDR3 is built from 12 residues. The CDR3 nucleotides are TGTGCCAGCAGTGAATCGGGGATTGAAGCTTTCTTT. Protein sequence: CASSESGIEAFF. Combining the CDR3 with reference TRBV2 and TRBJ1-1 gives the whole variable domain EPEVTQTPSHQVTQMGQEVILRCVPISNHLYFYWYRQILGQKVEFLVSFYNNEISEKSEIFDDQFSVERPDGSNFTLKIRSTKLEDSAMYFCASSESGIEAFFGQGTRLTVV.